This entry concerns a single TCR beta chain. The target antigen is unknown. The data originate from a study of cytomegalovirus exposure and HLA in healthy donors. Study-level findings and limits: The authors enumerated some 160 TCR beta chains as linked to cytomegalovirus. Analysis was performed later, and it showed HLA-associated TCR beta chains to be more clonally expanded than equally common others.

The germline V and J ends were trimmed by 7 bases and 8 bases, with 14 bases remaining between them. The CDR3 covers 13 residues. CDR1 and CDR2 (germline): SEHNR, FQNEAQ (reference sequence). Primers included in the PCR were 60 Vbeta and 13 Jbeta primers. Here immunoSEQ multiplex PCR was the method, and the copy in TCRdb shows in-frame clones only, minus some. The profile covers about 78,000 clones, with less than 75% appearing a single time and 5.7% taken by the ten largest. The receptor was derived from a young man in good health and CMV-seropositive. The gene calls are TRBV7-9 and TRBJ1-4; D is unclear. Sequencing was performed on PBMCs. This CDR3 reads CASKPGFGEKLFF. The CDR3 DNA sequence: TGTGCCAGCAAACCCGGGTTTGGGGAAAAACTGTTTTTT.